This T cell receptor (beta chain) was identified during a study of T cell responses to AZD1222 COVID-19 vaccine. Findings and caveats of the study: Females outnumbered males among donors, who were mostly white British; clonal diversity was possibly underestimated. Only six or seven AZD1222 recipients tested seropositive at baseline. Reportedly, close to half of spike-specific TCRs are directed against unmutated variant regions.

Note on this clone: Its antigen is currently unknown.

This CDR3 contains 13 residues. Germline V gene data show CDR1 as MNHNY and CDR2 as SVGAGI (reference sequence). The germline V and J ends were trimmed by 2 bases and 6 bases, with 8 bases remaining between them. Second doses that came at about 4 or about 12 weeks were put together. Assay used: immunoSEQ multiplex PCR; TCRdb lists only in-frame clones, some missing. The sample records 75,000 to 80,000 clones, 90% being singletons. The chain links TRBV6-6 to TRBJ2-1; D call uncertain. The sample consisted of peripheral blood, taken 28 days after the second AZD1222 dose. The receptor comes from an adult who received the AZD1222 COVID-19 vaccine. The CDR3 region has the DNA TGTGCCAGCAGTTACGATGCCCTCAATGAGCAGTTCTTC. As protein: CASSYDALNEQFF.